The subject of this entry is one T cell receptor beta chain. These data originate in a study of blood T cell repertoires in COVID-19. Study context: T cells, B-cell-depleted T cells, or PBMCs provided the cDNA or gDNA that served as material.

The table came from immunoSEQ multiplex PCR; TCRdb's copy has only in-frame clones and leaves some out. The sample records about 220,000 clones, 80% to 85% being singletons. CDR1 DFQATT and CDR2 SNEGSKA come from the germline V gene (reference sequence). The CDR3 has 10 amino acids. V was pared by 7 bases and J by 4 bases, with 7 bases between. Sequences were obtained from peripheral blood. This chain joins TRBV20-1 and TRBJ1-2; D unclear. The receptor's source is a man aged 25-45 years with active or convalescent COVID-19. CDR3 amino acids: CSVEGYGYTF. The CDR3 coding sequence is TGCAGTGTGGAGGGCTATGGCTACACCTTC.